These 15 T cell receptor beta chains originate from one sample sequenced in a study of identical twins. TCRdb itself ran the 5' RACE reads through MiXCR, one entry per CDR3 protein. The top ten clones hold about 0.47% of a sample with more than 400,000 distinct CDR3 sequences, over 12% of them seen once. The same data also went into a second study, on yellow fever vaccine responses in identical twins.

Material for sequencing was CD4+ T cells sorted from blood. Every receptor here comes from a woman aged 18-29 years in good health.

This clonotype was picked up a small number of times. The chain has TRBV12-3 or TRBV12-4 and TRBJ2-6, with unresolved D. This CDR3 spans 18 amino acids. The V gene lost 4 bases and the J gene lost 2 bases, with 18 bases spanning the gap. CDR3 nucleotide sequence: TGTGCCAGCAGTTCCCAGATGGGGTGGCCAGCTGGGGCCAACGTCCTGACTTTC. This translates into CASSSQMGWPAGANVLTF.

This clonotype came up a few times. The rearrangement joins TRBV20-1 to TRBJ1-2; D gene ambiguous. The germline CDR1 and CDR2 sequences are DFQATT and SNEGSKA (reference sequence). The ends were cut back, 0 bases at V and 8 bases at J, with 13 bases in the middle. CDR3 length: 13 amino acids. The CDR3 is CSAREVATGGYTF. Written as DNA, the CDR3 is TGCAGTGCTAGAGAGGTGGCCACGGGGGGCTACACCTTC.

The chain carries TRBV20-1 and TRBJ2-1; 10 bases align to TRBD2. The CDR3 consists of 17 residues. V lost 4 bases and J lost 2; bases outside the gene matches: 11. Germline lookup yields CDR1 DFQATT and CDR2 SNEGSKA (reference sequence). Here the CDR3 DNA reads TGCAGTGCTATTAGCGGGAGGCCGCTCTTCACCTACAATGAGCAGTTCTTC. Its protein product is CSAISGRPLFTYNEQFF.

V gene TRBV29-1 combines with J gene TRBJ2-1, with a tentative D call TRBD1 (6 bases). The CDR3 totals 10 residues. CDR1 is SQVTM and CDR2 is ANQGSEA in the germline V gene. V was shortened by 2 bases and J by 15 bases, with 11 bases between the two germline ends. This CDR3 is CSVELGGPFF. In DNA, the CDR3 is TGCAGCGTTGAATTAGGGGGTCCGTTCTTC.

There are many counts of this clonotype. The chain joins TRBV7-6 to TRBJ2-3; 8 bases map to TRBD2. Trimming at V came to 0 bases and at J to 7 bases, leaving 3 bases not matched to a gene. CDR3 size: 14 residues. Germline CDR1 and CDR2: SGHVS and FNYEAQ. The CDR3 loop is CASSLASGDYTQYF. In nucleotides, the CDR3 is TGTGCCAGCAGCTTAGCTAGCGGGGATTATACGCAGTATTTT.

The chain employs TRBV5-1 and TRBJ2-3; 7 bases map to TRBD2. In germline, CDR1 is SGHRS, CDR2 YFSETQ. V lost 3 bases, J lost 3 bases, and 7 bases stayed unmatched. The CDR3 totals 15 residues. CDR3 sequence reads: CASSSTLAETDTQYF. The CDR3 DNA sequence: TGCGCCAGCAGCTCTACCCTAGCGGAGACAGATACGCAGTATTTT.

The chain has TRBV20-1 and TRBJ1-1; D remains ambiguous. This CDR3 contains 13 residues. V gave up 1 base and J gave up 0 bases, with 6 bases separating them. The germline V gene encodes CDR1 DFQATT and CDR2 SNEGSKA (reference sequence). CDR3 amino acids: CSARVGMNTEAFF. In DNA form, the CDR3 reads TGCAGTGCTAGAGTTGGGATGAACACTGAAGCTTTCTTT.

This clonotype came up a few times. The V and J genes are TRBV14 and TRBJ1-1; D is perhaps TRBD1 (5 bases). The V gene lost 3 bases and the J gene lost 6 bases, with 14 bases spanning the gap. Germline values: CDR1 SGHDN, CDR2 FVKESK. The CDR3 extends over 14 amino acids. The CDR3 DNA sequence: TGTGCCAGCAGCCACCTGGGGTCAGGGTCTGAAGCTTTCTTT. Translating gives CASSHLGSGSEAFF.

This chain joins TRBV7-6 and TRBJ2-3; maybe TRBD2 (7 bases). V lost 7 bases to trimming and J lost 4 bases, with 18 bases between them. Per germline, CDR1 SGHVS and CDR2 FNYEAQ. The CDR3 extends over 15 amino acids. The CDR3 region has the DNA TGTGCCAGCATCCAAGGGGGGGGCAGGCCAGATACGCAGTATTTT. Protein product: CASIQGGGRPDTQYF.

The genes are TRBV7-2 and TRBJ2-3, with D perhaps matching TRBD1 (6 bases). There are 16 residues in the CDR3. Per germline, CDR1 SGHTA and CDR2 FQGNSA. The ends were cut back, 6 bases at V and 2 bases at J, with 18 bases in the middle. The CDR3 sequence is CASRPVMWGHTDTQYF. CDR3 in DNA: TGTGCCAGCAGACCTGTCATGTGGGGGCACACAGATACGCAGTATTTT.

V usage is TRBV12-3 or TRBV12-4 and J usage is TRBJ1-6; D is undetermined. V was trimmed by 3 bases and J by 7 bases, leaving 10 bases between them. CDR3 length: 14 residues. CDR3 sequence: CASSFSMNNSPLHF. The CDR3 region has the DNA TGTGCCAGCAGTTTTTCCATGAACAATTCACCCCTCCACTTT.

Only a few counts were recorded for this clonotype. The chain has TRBV27 and TRBJ2-7; no clear D. The CDR3 loop spans 13 amino acids. Per the germline V gene, CDR1 is MNHEY and CDR2 is SMNVEV (reference sequence). V was cut by 4 bases and J by 5 bases, with 12 bases left in between. CDR3 in DNA: TGTGCCAGCAGTTCCACATGGAGAGACGAGCAGTACTTC. It encodes CASSSTWRDEQYF.

This clonotype was seen only a few times. The chain employs TRBV7-8 and TRBJ2-2; D perhaps matches TRBD2 (5 bases). The CDR3 sequence is 13 residues long. The germline V gene has CDR1 SGHVS and CDR2 FQNEAQ. V lost 5 bases and J lost 4, with 8 bases in between. This chain's CDR3 is CASSERGTGELFF. The CDR3 nucleotides read TGTGCCAGCAGCGAACGGGGCACCGGGGAGCTGTTTTTT.

The CDR3 DNA is TGTGCCAGTAGTTGGACATCGACCTACGAGCAGTACTTC. Protein: CASSWTSTYEQYF. This chain uses TRBV19 with TRBJ2-7; a possible D gene is TRBD1 (5 bases). V lost 5 bases, J lost 2 bases, and 10 bases lay in between. Germline assignment: CDR1 LNHDA and CDR2 SQIVND (reference sequence). The CDR3 extends over 13 amino acids.

The chain couples TRBV15 to TRBJ2-7; D is perhaps TRBD1 or TRBD2 (5 bases each). This CDR3 is built from 13 residues. The V end was cut by 4 bases, the J end by 4 bases, with 11 bases between. In germline, CDR1 is LNHNV, CDR2 YYDKDF (reference sequence). The CDR3 protein is CATSTRGGYEQYF. In DNA form, the CDR3 reads TGTGCCACCAGCACCCGTGGGGGTTACGAGCAGTACTTC.